This is a list of T cell receptor beta chains from one sample in a study of blood T cell repertoires in COVID-19. Some clones are missing from TCRdb's copy, which holds only in-frame ones; the method was immunoSEQ multiplex PCR. The sample includes about 200,000 clones, about 85% of them seen just once. Sequenced input: peripheral blood. The receptors stem from a woman in her fifties or sixties with COVID-19, enrolled during active disease. Both conserved end residues are part of each CDR3. Each record gives: D gene, J gene, clone size, V gene, CDR3 protein, CDR3 DNA. The D gene is left open where the match is weak. Clone size is given for some rows only: seen once, a few or many times, or a class if the clone is expanded.

. | TRBJ2-7 | . | TRBV27 | CASSRKGGAYEQYF | TGTGCCAGCAGTCGGAAGGGGGGGGCCTACGAGCAGTACTTC
. | TRBJ1-6 | . | TRBV2 | CASSRSYNSPLHF | TGTGCCAGCAGTCGCTCCTATAATTCACCCCTCCACTTT
TRBD1 | TRBJ1-2 | . | TRBV24-1 | CATSDDRTGNYGYTF | TGTGCCACCAGTGACGACCGGACAGGAAACTATGGCTACACCTTC
. | TRBJ2-3 | . | TRBV9 | CASSVETHTDTQYF | TGTGCCAGCAGCGTTGAGACACACACAGATACGCAGTATTTT
. | TRBJ1-1 | . | TRBV19 | CASRRAAEAFF | TGTGCCAGTAGAAGAGCCGCTGAAGCTTTCTTT
. | TRBJ1-2 | once | TRBV27 | CASSLSPGQSYGYTF | TGTGCCAGCAGTTTATCCCCCGGACAGTCCTATGGCTACACCTTC
. | TRBJ2-7 | . | TRBV7-9 | CASSAPGSYEQYF | TGTGCCAGCAGCGCCCCGGGATCCTACGAGCAGTACTTC
. | TRBJ1-3 | once | TRBV30 | CAWRGGVPGNTIYF | TGTGCCTGGAGAGGGGGGGTCCCTGGAAACACCATATATTTT
. | TRBJ2-2 | . | TRBV4-1 | CASSQLIRYGELFF | TGCGCCAGCAGCCAACTCATTCGGTACGGGGAGCTGTTTTTT
. | TRBJ1-5 | . | TRBV5-6 | CASSLGSQGNQPQHF | TGTGCCAGCAGCTTGGGGTCTCAGGGGAATCAGCCCCAGCATTTT
. | TRBJ2-7 | . | TRBV2 | CASSGRQTYEQYF | TGTGCCAGCAGTGGAAGACAGACCTACGAGCAGTACTTC